The 31 T cell receptor beta chains below were found in one sample sequenced in a study of shared clonotypes between healthy human individuals. This table comes from immunoSEQ multiplex PCR, and its TCRdb copy is limited to in-frame clones, with some not included. The table has millions of clones, more than 85% seen once; the top ten hold under 0.45%. Source material: naive CD4+ T cells from PBMCs. The subset: CD45RA+ positively selected. These receptors all stem from a man aged 18 to 30 in good health. Some clones in this sample may be carry-over from other donors' samples.

The rearrangement uses TRBV7-8 and TRBJ2-1; TRBD1 matches 10 bases. The CDR3 covers 15 residues. With V trimmed by 6 bases and J by 1 base, 3 bases remained unmatched. CDR1 and CDR2 from the germline V gene are SGHVS and FQNEAQ. CDR3 nucleotide sequence: TGTGCCAGCAGTTGGGACAGGGGTTCCTACAATGAGCAGTTCTTC. Protein: CASSWDRGSYNEQFF.

The chain recombines TRBV28 with TRBJ1-3; D is uncertain. In germline, CDR1 is MDHEN, CDR2 SYDVKM. The ends were cut back, 11 bases at V and 0 bases at J, with 17 bases in the middle. This CDR3 comprises 15 residues. The CDR3 sequence is CASQGSANSGNTIYF. In DNA, the CDR3 is TGTGCCTCCCAAGGCTCGGCCAACTCTGGAAACACCATATATTTT.

This clone showed up just once. The V and J genes are TRBV27 and TRBJ1-1; no clear D gene. This CDR3 is 13 amino acids long. Trimming took 5 bases from V and 1 from J, leaving 8 bases between them. CDR1 and CDR2 (germline): MNHEY, SMNVEV (reference sequence). The CDR3 sequence is CASSPPGNTEAFF. CDR3 nucleotide sequence: TGTGCCAGCAGTCCTCCGGGGAACACTGAAGCTTTCTTT.

This clone was seen a single time. The chain carries TRBV7-3 and TRBJ2-2, with D possibly matching TRBD1 (6 bases). Germline CDR1 SGHTA, CDR2 FQGTGA. The CDR3 runs to 13 residues. The germline V and J ends were trimmed by 5 bases and 6 bases, with 10 bases remaining between them. The CDR3 spells CASSLGQPGELFF. The CDR3 DNA reads TGTGCCAGCAGCCTTGGACAGCCCGGGGAGCTGTTTTTT.

This clone was observed a single time. Within the sample, other DNA sequences also encode this same CDR3. The rearrangement joins TRBV6-5 to TRBJ2-7, with D uncertain. CDR1 MNHEY and CDR2 SVGAGI come from the germline V gene. CDR3 size: 13 residues. Trimming shortened V by 2 bases and J by 4 bases, and 9 bases separated the two germline ends. CDR3: CASSYARRYEQYF. The CDR3 DNA reads as TGTGCCAGCAGTTACGCCCGACGTTACGAGCAGTACTTC.

The chain uses TRBV6-6 and TRBJ1-5; no clear D gene. From germline, CDR1 is MNHNY and CDR2 SVGAGI (reference sequence). V gave up 6 bases and J gave up 3 bases, with 15 bases separating them. The CDR3 extends over 15 amino acids. CDR3 sequence: CASSPTDGHNQPQHF. DNA of the CDR3: TGTGCCAGCAGCCCCACGGACGGTCACAATCAGCCCCAGCATTTT.

The chain has TRBV14 and TRBJ1-2; D unresolved. Trimming took off 1 base at V and 2 bases at J, with 11 bases between the two ends. The CDR3 consists of 15 residues. Germline loops: CDR1 SGHDN, CDR2 FVKESK. CDR3 DNA sequence: TGTGCCAGCAGCCAAGGCGTCAGAGGAAACTATGGCTACACCTTC. It translates to CASSQGVRGNYGYTF. Full variable domain (rest looked up from reference TRBV14 and TRBJ1-2): EAGVTQFPSHSVIEKGQTVTLRCDPISGHDNLYWYRRVMGKEIKFLLHFVKESKQDESGMPNNRFLAERTGGTYSTLKVQPAELEDSGVYFCASSQGVRGNYGYTFGSGTRLTVV.

V is TRBV7-8 and J is TRBJ1-1, with D perhaps TRBD1 (6 bases). Germline V CDR1 and CDR2: SGHVS, FQNEAQ. The CDR3 sequence is 13 residues long. Trimming took 5 bases from V and 10 from J, leaving 17 bases between them. The CDR3 DNA sequence: TGTGCCAGCAGCCTATTAATCGGGGGGGCAGCTTTCTTT. This translates into CASSLLIGGAAFF.

This clone has only a few counts. Other DNA sequences within the sample encode an identical CDR3. This chain links TRBV5-1 with TRBJ2-1; TRBD2 agrees at 13 bases. Germline V gene lookup returns CDR1 SGHRS and CDR2 YFSETQ. The V segment lost 7 bases and the J segment 7 bases; nucleotides outside the gene matches: 2. The CDR3 sequence is 13 residues long. As DNA, the CDR3 is TGCGCCAGCGGACTAGCGGGAGTGAATGAGCAGTTCTTC. Protein: CASGLAGVNEQFF.

The chain is built from TRBV5-1 and TRBJ2-5; TRBD1 is a possible D gene (5 bases). V gave up 2 bases and J gave up 4 bases, with 18 bases separating them. Per germline, CDR1 SGHRS and CDR2 YFSETQ. The CDR3 is made up of 16 amino acids. CDR3 coding DNA: TGCGCCAGCAGCTTCGACCCCATAGGGGTGGTAGAGACCCAGTACTTC. Protein sequence: CASSFDPIGVVETQYF.

CDR3 nucleotides: TGCGCCAGCAGCTTGGCCGGCGGCAGGGGCGCCGGGTACACTGAAGCTTTCTTT. This gives the protein CASSLAGGRGAGYTEAFF. The V gene is TRBV5-1, the J gene TRBJ1-1, with D tentatively TRBD1 (6 bases). The length of the CDR3 is 18 residues. The V end lost 0 bases, the J end lost 3 bases, and 21 bases lay between the germline ends. Germline V gene data show CDR1 as SGHRS and CDR2 as YFSETQ.

The rearrangement joins TRBV2 to TRBJ2-1; tentative D call: TRBD1 (5 bases). The CDR3 totals 11 residues. The germline V gene encodes CDR1 SNHLY and CDR2 FYNNEI. Deletions cut 6 bases from V and 8 bases from J, with 8 bases between. CDR3 region: CASSREDEQFF. The CDR3 nucleotides read TGTGCCAGCAGCAGGGAAGATGAGCAGTTCTTC.

The rearrangement joins TRBV5-3 to TRBJ1-2; maybe TRBD1 (6 bases). TRBV5-3 is sorted into the ORF group, with uncertain function. This CDR3 has 15 residues. The V and J ends lost 1 base and 0 bases respectively, with 10 bases between them. The CDR3 loop is CARSLRQGTNYGYTF. The DNA for the CDR3 is TGTGCCAGAAGCTTGAGGCAGGGGACTAACTATGGCTACACCTTC.

The rearrangement joins TRBV19 to TRBJ1-5; D gene uncertain. The CDR3 is 16 amino acids. CDR1 and CDR2 from the germline V gene are LNHDA and SQIVND (reference sequence). V lost 5 bases and J lost 7, with 21 bases in between. CDR3 region: CASSHRTPAGRQPQHF. In DNA form, the CDR3 reads TGTGCCAGTAGTCATCGGACGCCGGCGGGTCGGCAGCCCCAGCATTTT.

This chain joins TRBV5-1 and TRBJ2-1, with TRBD1 as a possible D gene (6 bases). V was clipped by 4 bases and J by 0 bases, with 11 bases between them. CDR1 is SGHRS, CDR2 YFSETQ, per germline. CDR3 length: 15 residues. CDR3 amino acids: CASSARGGSYNEQFF. CDR3 DNA sequence: TGCGCCAGCAGCGCCAGGGGCGGCTCCTACAATGAGCAGTTCTTC.

J is TRBJ2-5 and V is TRBV18; TRBD1 aligns across 9 bases. Germline assignment: CDR1 KGHSH and CDR2 LQKENI. The junction had 2 bases not matched to a gene; V was cut back by 2 bases and J by 4 bases. The CDR3 covers 14 residues. The chain's CDR3 is CASSPDRGSETQYF. DNA for the CDR3: TGTGCCAGCTCACCAGACAGGGGGTCAGAGACCCAGTACTTC.

This chain joins TRBV27 and TRBJ2-2, with D hard to call. CDR1 MNHEY and CDR2 SMNVEV come from the germline V gene (reference sequence). This CDR3 comprises 13 residues. Trimming cost V 9 bases and J 4 bases, with 12 bases left between them. The CDR3 sequence: CASWTDRTGELFF. The CDR3 DNA reads TGTGCCAGTTGGACGGATCGCACCGGGGAGCTGTTTTTT.

The CDR3 nucleotides read TGCGCCAGCAGCCAGTTGGGAGAAGGCAATGAGCAGTTCTTC. This gives the protein CASSQLGEGNEQFF. J is TRBJ2-1 and V is TRBV4-3, with D tentatively TRBD2 (5 bases). Germline assignment: CDR1 LGHNA and CDR2 YSLEER. The CDR3 covers 14 residues. V dropped 3 bases and J dropped 6 bases, with 12 bases sitting between them.

The V gene is TRBV18, the J gene TRBJ1-2; D remains unclear. Germline V gene sequence: CDR1 KGHSH, CDR2 LQKENI. The V end was cut by 2 bases, the J end by 3 bases, with 7 bases between. The CDR3 is 13 amino acids. CDR3 loop: CASSPDGHYGYTF. CDR3 DNA: TGTGCCAGCTCACCAGACGGACACTATGGCTACACCTTC.

The chain couples TRBV5-1 to TRBJ2-1, with 9 bases fitting TRBD2. CDR1 SGHRS and CDR2 YFSETQ come from the germline V gene. The CDR3 totals 14 residues. V was clipped by 4 bases and J by 8 bases; unmatched bases: 7. Here the CDR3 reads CASSHGTSSHEQFF. The CDR3 DNA is TGCGCCAGCAGCCACGGGACTAGCTCCCATGAGCAGTTCTTC.

The chain is built from TRBV4-1 and TRBJ2-1; D remains unclear. CDR3 length: 18 residues. V shed 0 bases and J shed 0 bases, with 15 bases lying between them. CDR1 and CDR2 (germline): MGHRA, YSYEKL. DNA for the CDR3: TGCGCCAGCAGCCAAGATTTAGTGGGCTCAGGCTCCTACAATGAGCAGTTCTTC. Residues: CASSQDLVGSGSYNEQFF.

CDR3 DNA sequence: TGTGCCAGCAGCACAGAGATGAACACTGAAGCTTTCTTT. It codes for CASSTEMNTEAFF. The chain is built from TRBV7-9 and TRBJ1-1; D gene ambiguous. Trimming took off 5 bases at V and 0 bases at J, with 7 bases between the two ends. This CDR3 comprises 13 residues. Germline-derived CDR1 and CDR2 are SEHNR and FQNEAQ (reference sequence).

The rearrangement uses TRBV2 and TRBJ1-1, with 9 bases aligning to TRBD1. The V and J ends lost 6 bases and 7 bases, in that order; junction bases with no gene match: 6. Germline CDR1 SNHLY, CDR2 FYNNEI. The CDR3 is 13 amino acids. The CDR3 DNA is TGTGCCAGCAGATCGGACAGGGGTTATGAAGCTTTCTTT. Its translation: CASRSDRGYEAFF.

The J gene is TRBJ2-5, the V gene TRBV29-1; 7 bases fit TRBD2. The CDR3 has 15 amino acids. V dropped 0 bases and J dropped 2; count of bases not matched to a gene: 6. The germline V gene has CDR1 SQVTM and CDR2 ANQGSEA. CDR3 protein: CSVEDFRGGQETQYF. The DNA for the CDR3 is TGCAGCGTTGAAGATTTTCGGGGAGGGCAAGAGACCCAGTACTTC.

The chain links TRBV6-5 to TRBJ1-5; D may be TRBD1 (6 bases). Trimming pared 6 bases from V and 1 base from J, leaving 13 bases between. The germline CDR1 and CDR2 sequences are MNHEY and SVGAGI. There are 15 residues in the CDR3. The CDR3, as DNA: TGTGCCAGCAGCGAACTGCAGGGGAGCAATCAGCCCCAGCATTTT. Its translation is CASSELQGSNQPQHF.

This rearrangement joins TRBV28 to TRBJ1-1; 7 bases line up with TRBD1. CDR3 size: 15 residues. J lost 3 bases, V lost 3 bases, and 7 bases had no gene match. Per the germline V gene, CDR1 is MDHEN and CDR2 is SYDVKM. In DNA form, the CDR3 reads TGTGCCAGCAGTTTGCTAGGGGGCGCCTACACTGAAGCTTTCTTT. Its translation is CASSLLGGAYTEAFF.

About this clone: Being one base from a much bigger clone, this may be a read error. The sample has other DNA sequences that encode this CDR3 too. The CDR3 here is CASSFDSNQPQHF. In DNA, the CDR3 is TGCGCCAGCAGCTTCGATAGCAATCAGCCCCAGCATTTT. This sequence joins TRBV5-1 and TRBJ1-5; D uncertain. CDR3 length: 13 residues. Germline lookup yields CDR1 SGHRS and CDR2 YFSETQ. Deletions cut 2 bases from V and 0 bases from J, with 3 bases between.

The chain combines TRBV9 with TRBJ2-2, with 10 bases matching TRBD2. The J segment lost 5 bases and the V segment lost 3 bases, leaving 7 bases of the junction unmatched. CDR1 is SGDLS, CDR2 YYNGEE, per germline. This CDR3 has 16 amino acids. The DNA for the CDR3 is TGTGCCAGCAGCGATCAGCGGGAGGGCGGGACCGGGGAGCTGTTTTTT. This codes for CASSDQREGGTGELFF. Together with reference TRBV9 and TRBJ2-2, the CDR3 gives the full variable domain: DSGVTQTPKHLITATGQRVTLRCSPRSGDLSVYWYQQSLDQGLQFLIQYYNGEERAKGNILERFSAQQFPDLHSELNLSSLELGDSALYFCASSDQREGGTGELFFGEGSRLTVL.

This chain connects TRBV10-3 to TRBJ2-3, with TRBD2 matching 10 bases. The germline CDR1 and CDR2 sequences are ENHRY and SYGVKD. Trimming at V came to 6 bases and at J to 4 bases, leaving 7 bases not matched to a gene. The CDR3 loop spans 15 amino acids. CDR3 region: CAISVAGTSADTQYF. CDR3 nucleotides: TGTGCCATCAGCGTAGCCGGGACTAGCGCAGATACGCAGTATTTT.

The chain combines TRBV7-9 with TRBJ2-7, with D possibly TRBD2 on 6 matching bases. CDR3 length: 13 residues. Germline loops: CDR1 SEHNR, CDR2 FQNEAQ (reference sequence). Trimming cost V 1 base and J 3 bases, with 7 bases left between them. CDR3 amino acids: CASSLDGSYEQYF. In nucleotides, the CDR3 is TGTGCCAGCAGCTTAGACGGGAGCTACGAGCAGTACTTC.

Of note for this clone: Different DNA sequences within this sample yield the same CDR3. The chain is built from TRBV28 and TRBJ1-2, with 12 bases fitting TRBD1. Unmatched junction bases numbered 5, after V lost 5 bases and J lost 7 bases. The CDR3 has 14 residues. Per the germline V gene, CDR1 is MDHEN and CDR2 is SYDVKM. CDR3 in DNA: TGTGCCAGCAGTCCGGGACAGGGGGCTCGTGGCTACACCTTC. Residues: CASSPGQGARGYTF.